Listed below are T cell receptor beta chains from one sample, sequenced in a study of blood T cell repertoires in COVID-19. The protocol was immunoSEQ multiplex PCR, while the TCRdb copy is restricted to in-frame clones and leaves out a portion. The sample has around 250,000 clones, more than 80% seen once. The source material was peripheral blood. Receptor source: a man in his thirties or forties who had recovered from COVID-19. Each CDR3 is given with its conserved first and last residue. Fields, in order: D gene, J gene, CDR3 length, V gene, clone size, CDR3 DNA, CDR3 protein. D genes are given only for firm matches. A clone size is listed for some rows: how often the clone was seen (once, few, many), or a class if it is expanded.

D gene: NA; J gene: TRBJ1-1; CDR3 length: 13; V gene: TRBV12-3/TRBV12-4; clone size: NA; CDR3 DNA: TGTGCCAGCAGTGGAGCAGGGTACACTGAAGCTTTCTTT; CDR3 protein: CASSGAGYTEAFF
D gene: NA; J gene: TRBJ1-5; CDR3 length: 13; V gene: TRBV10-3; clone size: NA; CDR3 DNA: TGTGCCATGGGGACTTCGAGCAATCAGCCCCAGCATTTT; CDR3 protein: CAMGTSSNQPQHF
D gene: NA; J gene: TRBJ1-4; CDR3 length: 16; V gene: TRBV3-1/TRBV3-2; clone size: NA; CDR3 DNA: TGTGCCAGCAGCTCCACGGTTACCACAACTAATGAAAAACTGTTTTTT; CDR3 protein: CASSSTVTTTNEKLFF
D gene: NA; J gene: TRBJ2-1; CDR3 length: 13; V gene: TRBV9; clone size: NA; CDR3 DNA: TGTGCCAGCAGCGTCAATTCCGGCAATGAGCAGTTCTTC; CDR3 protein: CASSVNSGNEQFF
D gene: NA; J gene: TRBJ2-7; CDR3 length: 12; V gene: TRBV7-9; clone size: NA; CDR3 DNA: TGTGCCAGCAGCTTAGTAGTAAACGAGCAGTACTTC; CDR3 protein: CASSLVVNEQYF
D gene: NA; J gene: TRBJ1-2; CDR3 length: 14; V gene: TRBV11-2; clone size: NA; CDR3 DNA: TGTGCCAGCAGCCCCCGAAGAGCTAACTATGGCTACACCTTC; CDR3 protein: CASSPRRANYGYTF
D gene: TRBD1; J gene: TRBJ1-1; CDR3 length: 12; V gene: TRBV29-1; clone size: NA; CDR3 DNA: TGCAGCGTTAACAGGGGGGGCACTGAAGCTTTCTTT; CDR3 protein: CSVNRGGTEAFF
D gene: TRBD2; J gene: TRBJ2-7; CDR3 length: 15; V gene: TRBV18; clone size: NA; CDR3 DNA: TGTGCCAGCTCACCAGGCGGGGGGATATCCTACGAGCAGTACTTC; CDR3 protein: CASSPGGGISYEQYF
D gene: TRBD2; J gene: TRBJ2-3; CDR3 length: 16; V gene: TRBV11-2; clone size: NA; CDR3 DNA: TGTGCCAGCAGCCCGGTAGCGGGGGGGGCGGGAGATACGCAGTATTTT; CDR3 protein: CASSPVAGGAGDTQYF
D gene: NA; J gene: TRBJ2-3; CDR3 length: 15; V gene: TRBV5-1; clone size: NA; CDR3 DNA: TGCGCCAGCAGATACAACGGAGGGGGGGCAGATACGCAGTATTTT; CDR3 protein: CASRYNGGGADTQYF
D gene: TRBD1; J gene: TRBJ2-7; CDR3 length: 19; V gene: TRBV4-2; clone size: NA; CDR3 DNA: TGTGCCAGCAGCCAAGAGGTCAGGGGGACGGGTTGGAGGTACGGCGAGCAGTACTTC; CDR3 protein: CASSQEVRGTGWRYGEQYF
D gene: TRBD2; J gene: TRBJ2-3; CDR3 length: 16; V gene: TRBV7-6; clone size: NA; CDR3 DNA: TGTGCCAGCAGCTTACTAGCGGGGGCTGGCACAGATACGCAGTATTTT; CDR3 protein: CASSLLAGAGTDTQYF
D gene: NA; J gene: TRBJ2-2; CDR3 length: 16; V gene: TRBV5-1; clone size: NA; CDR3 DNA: TGCGCCAGCAGCTCCCGGCTGGAGGGGGCAGACGGGGAGCTGTTTTTT; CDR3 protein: CASSSRLEGADGELFF
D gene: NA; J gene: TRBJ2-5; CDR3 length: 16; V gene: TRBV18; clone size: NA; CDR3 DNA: TGTGCCAGCTCATCTCTGGGTTTGGGAGCACAAGAGACCCAGTACTTC; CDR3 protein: CASSSLGLGAQETQYF
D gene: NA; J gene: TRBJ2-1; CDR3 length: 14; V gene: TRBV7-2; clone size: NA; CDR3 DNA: TGTGCCAGCAGCTTAGAACCGGAGGCGAGGGTGCAGTTCTTC; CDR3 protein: CASSLEPEARVQFF
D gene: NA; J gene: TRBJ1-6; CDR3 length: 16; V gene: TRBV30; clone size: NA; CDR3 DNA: TGTGCCTGGAGTCCCCGGGGCGGGAAGGGGACTTCACCCCTCCACTTT; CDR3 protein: CAWSPRGGKGTSPLHF
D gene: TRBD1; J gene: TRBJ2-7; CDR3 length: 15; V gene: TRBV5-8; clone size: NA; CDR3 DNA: TGTGCCAGCAAGGTACCGGGACAGGGTAATAGGGAGCAGTACTTC; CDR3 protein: CASKVPGQGNREQYF
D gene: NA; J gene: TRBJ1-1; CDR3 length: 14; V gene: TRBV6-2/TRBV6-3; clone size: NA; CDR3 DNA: TGTGCCAGCAGTTACACGGGGGACCCATCTGAAGCTTTCTTT; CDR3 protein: CASSYTGDPSEAFF
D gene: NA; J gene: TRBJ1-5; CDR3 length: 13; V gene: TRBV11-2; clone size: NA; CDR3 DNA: TGTGCCAGCAGCTTATCAGGCGATCAGCCCCAGCATTTT; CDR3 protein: CASSLSGDQPQHF
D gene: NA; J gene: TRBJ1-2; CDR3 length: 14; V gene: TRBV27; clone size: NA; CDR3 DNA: TGTGCCAGCAGTTTGGGTCGACAGAACTATGGCTACACCTTC; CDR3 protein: CASSLGRQNYGYTF
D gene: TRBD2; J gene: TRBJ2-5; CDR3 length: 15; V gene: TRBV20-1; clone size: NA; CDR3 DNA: TGCAGTGCTAGTGGGACTAGCGGGGGAGGAGAGACCCAGTACTTC; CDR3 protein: CSASGTSGGGETQYF
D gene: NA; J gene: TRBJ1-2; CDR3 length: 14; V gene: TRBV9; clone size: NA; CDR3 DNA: TGTGCCAGCAGCGTAGCTTGGGCAGCCTATGGCTACACCTTC; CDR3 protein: CASSVAWAAYGYTF
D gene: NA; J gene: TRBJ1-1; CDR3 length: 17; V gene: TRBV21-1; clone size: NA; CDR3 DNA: TGTGCCAGCAGCACTAGAGGCTCGGGATTGGTATTCGCTGAAGCTTTCTTT; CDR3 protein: CASSTRGSGLVFAEAFF
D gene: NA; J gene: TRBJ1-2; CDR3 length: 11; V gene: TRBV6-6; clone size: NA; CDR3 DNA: TGTGCCAGCAATGGGGCCTATGGCTACACCTTC; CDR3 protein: CASNGAYGYTF
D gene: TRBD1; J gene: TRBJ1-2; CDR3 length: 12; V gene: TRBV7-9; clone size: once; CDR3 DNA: TGTGCCAGCAGCACAGGGGGCTATGGCTACACCTTC; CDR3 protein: CASSTGGYGYTF
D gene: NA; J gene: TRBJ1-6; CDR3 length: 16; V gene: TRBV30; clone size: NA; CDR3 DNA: TGTGCCTGGAGTGGCGGGGGTAGCTCCTATAATTCACCCCTCCACTTT; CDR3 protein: CAWSGGGSSYNSPLHF
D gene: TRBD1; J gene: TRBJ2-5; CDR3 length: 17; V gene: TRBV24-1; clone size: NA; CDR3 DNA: TGTGCCACCAGTGATTTCGTCCTGGGACAGGGGACAGAGACCCAGTACTTC; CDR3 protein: CATSDFVLGQGTETQYF
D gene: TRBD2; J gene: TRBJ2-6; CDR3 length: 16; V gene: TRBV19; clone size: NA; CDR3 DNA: TGTGCCAGTAGCCCCGGGAGGGGAACTGGGGCCAACGTCCTGACTTTC; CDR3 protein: CASSPGRGTGANVLTF
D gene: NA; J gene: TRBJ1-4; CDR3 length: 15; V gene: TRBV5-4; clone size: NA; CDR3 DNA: TGTGCCAGCAGCTCGACCGGGGGGACTAATGAAAAACTGTTTTTT; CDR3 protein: CASSSTGGTNEKLFF
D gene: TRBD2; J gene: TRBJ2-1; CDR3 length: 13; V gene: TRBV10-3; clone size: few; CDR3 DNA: TGTGCCATCATCGCCACCGGGGGGGGTGAGCAGTTCTTC; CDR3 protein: CAIIATGGGEQFF
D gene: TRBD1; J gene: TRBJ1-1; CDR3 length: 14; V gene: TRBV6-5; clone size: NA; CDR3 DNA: TGTGCCAGCAGTTCAGGGGGCGCCCACACTGAAGCTTTCTTT; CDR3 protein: CASSSGGAHTEAFF
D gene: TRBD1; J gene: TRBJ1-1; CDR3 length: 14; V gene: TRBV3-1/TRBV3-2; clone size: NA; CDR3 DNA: TGTGCCAGCAGCAGAAACAGGGGGGCCACTGAAGCTTTCTTT; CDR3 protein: CASSRNRGATEAFF
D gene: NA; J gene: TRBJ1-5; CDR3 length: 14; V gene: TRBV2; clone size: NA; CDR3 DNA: TGTGCCAGCACTAATGACTCCCCGAATCAGCCCCAGCATTTT; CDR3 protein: CASTNDSPNQPQHF
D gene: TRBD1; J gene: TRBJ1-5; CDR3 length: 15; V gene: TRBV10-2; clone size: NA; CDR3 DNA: TGCGCCAGCAGTGAGGCGGGGACAGGGGGGCAGCCCCAGCATTTT; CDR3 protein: CASSEAGTGGQPQHF
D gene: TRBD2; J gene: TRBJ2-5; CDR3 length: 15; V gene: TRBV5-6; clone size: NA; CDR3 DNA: TGTGCCAGCAGCTTTCACGTAGCGGGAGGTGAGACCCAGTACTTC; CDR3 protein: CASSFHVAGGETQYF
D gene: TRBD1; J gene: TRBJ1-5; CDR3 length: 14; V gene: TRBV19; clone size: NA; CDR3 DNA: TGTGCCAGTAACCAACAGGGGAGCAATCAGCCCCAGCATTTT; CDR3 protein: CASNQQGSNQPQHF
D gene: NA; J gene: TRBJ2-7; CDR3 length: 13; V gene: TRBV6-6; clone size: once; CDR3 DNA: TGTGCCAGCAGTCCCCGGGGTGCCTACGAGCAGTACTTC; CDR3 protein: CASSPRGAYEQYF
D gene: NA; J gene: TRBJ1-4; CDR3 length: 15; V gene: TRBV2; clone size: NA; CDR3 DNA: TGTGCCAGCGGTGAATCGAGGTCAACTAATGAAAAACTGTTTTTT; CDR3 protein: CASGESRSTNEKLFF
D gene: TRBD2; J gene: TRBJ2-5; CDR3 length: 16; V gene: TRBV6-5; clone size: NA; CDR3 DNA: TGTGCCAGCAGTTACCGCTTCGTGGGAGGGCGAGAGACCCAGTACTTC; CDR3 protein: CASSYRFVGGRETQYF
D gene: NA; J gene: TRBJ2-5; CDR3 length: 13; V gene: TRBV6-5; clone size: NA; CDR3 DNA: TGTGCCAGCAGTCCCGCGGGCCAAGAGACCCAGTACTTC; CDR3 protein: CASSPAGQETQYF
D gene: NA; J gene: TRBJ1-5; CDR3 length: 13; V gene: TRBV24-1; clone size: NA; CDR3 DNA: TGTGCCACCAGTGACTGGGAGAATCAGCCCCAGCATTTT; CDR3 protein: CATSDWENQPQHF
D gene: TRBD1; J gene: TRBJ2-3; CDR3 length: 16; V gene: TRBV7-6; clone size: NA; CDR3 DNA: TGTGCCAGCAGCTTATTACAGGGGGAGACTACAGATACGCAGTATTTT; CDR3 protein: CASSLLQGETTDTQYF
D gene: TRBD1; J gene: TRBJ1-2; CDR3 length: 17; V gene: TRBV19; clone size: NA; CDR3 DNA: TGTGCCAGTAGTATCCCCGACAGGGGGCAAACGGGCTATGGCTACACCTTC; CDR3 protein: CASSIPDRGQTGYGYTF
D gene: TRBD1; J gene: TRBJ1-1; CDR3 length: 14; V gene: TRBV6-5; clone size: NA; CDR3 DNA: TGTGCCAGCAGTCCGCACCGGGACAGAACTGAAGCTTTCTTT; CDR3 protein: CASSPHRDRTEAFF
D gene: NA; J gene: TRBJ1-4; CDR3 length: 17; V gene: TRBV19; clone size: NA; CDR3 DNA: TGTGCCAGTAGTTCAACCGCTAGGGGTAGAACTAATGAAAAACTGTTTTTT; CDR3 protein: CASSSTARGRTNEKLFF
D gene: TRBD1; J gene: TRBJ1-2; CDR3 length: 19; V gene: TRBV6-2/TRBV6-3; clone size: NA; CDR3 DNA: TGTGCCAGCAGTTACTGGGGACAGGGGGCGCAAACCTTTAACTATGGCTACACCTTC; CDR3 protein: CASSYWGQGAQTFNYGYTF
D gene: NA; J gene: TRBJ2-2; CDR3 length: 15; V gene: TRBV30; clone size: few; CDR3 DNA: TGTGCCTGGAGTGTGCCTGTGGCTTTATCCGGGGAGCTGTTTTTT; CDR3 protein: CAWSVPVALSGELFF
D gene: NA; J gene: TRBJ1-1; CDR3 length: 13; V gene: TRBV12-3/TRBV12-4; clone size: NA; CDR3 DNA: TGTGCCAGCAGTTTAGGTTGGAGCGCTGAAGCTTTCTTT; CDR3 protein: CASSLGWSAEAFF
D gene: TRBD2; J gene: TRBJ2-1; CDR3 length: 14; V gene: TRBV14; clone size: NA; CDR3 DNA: TGTGCCAGCAGCCAGGGACTAGCTCTCGATGAGCAGTTCTTC; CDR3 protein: CASSQGLALDEQFF
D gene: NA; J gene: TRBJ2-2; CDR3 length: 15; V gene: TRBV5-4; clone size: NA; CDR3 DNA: TGTGCCAGCAGCTGGCCTGCCGGGGGTACCGGGGAGCTGTTTTTT; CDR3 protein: CASSWPAGGTGELFF
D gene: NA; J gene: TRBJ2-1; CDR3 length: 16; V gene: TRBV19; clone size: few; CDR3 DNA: TGTGCCAGTAGTATAGATCTCACCCAGGGATACAATGAGCAGTTCTTC; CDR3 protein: CASSIDLTQGYNEQFF
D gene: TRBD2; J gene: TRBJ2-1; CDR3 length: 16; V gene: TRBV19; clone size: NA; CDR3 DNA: TGTGCCAGTAGTATGAATGCGGAGGTAGCGGGGAGTGAGCAGTTCTTC; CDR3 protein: CASSMNAEVAGSEQFF
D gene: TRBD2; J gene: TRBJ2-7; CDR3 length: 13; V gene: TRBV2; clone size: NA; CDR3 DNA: TGTGCCGGTCGGACTAGCGGGGGATACGAGCAGTACTTC; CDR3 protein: CAGRTSGGYEQYF
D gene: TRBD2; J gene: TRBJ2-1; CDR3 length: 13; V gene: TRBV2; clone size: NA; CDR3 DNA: TGTGCCAGCAGTGAAACTAGCGTGAATGAGCAGTTCTTC; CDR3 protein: CASSETSVNEQFF
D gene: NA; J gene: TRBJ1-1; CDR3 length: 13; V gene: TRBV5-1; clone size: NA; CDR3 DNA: TGCGCCAGCAGCCAGGGCCAGAACACTGAAGCTTTCTTT; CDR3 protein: CASSQGQNTEAFF
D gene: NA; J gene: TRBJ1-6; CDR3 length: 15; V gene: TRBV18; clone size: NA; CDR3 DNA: TGTGCCAGCTCACGACAGCCTACGGATAATTCACCCCTCCACTTT; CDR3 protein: CASSRQPTDNSPLHF
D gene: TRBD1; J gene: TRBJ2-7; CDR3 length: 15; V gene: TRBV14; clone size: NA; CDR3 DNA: TGTGCCAGCAGGGCTCCGGGACAGGGGTCCTACGAGCAGTACTTC; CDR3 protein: CASRAPGQGSYEQYF
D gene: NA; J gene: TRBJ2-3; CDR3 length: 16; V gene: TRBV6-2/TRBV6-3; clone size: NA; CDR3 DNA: TGTGCCAGCAGCAAAAGGGGGTCTCCTAGCACAGATACGCAGTATTTT; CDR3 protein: CASSKRGSPSTDTQYF
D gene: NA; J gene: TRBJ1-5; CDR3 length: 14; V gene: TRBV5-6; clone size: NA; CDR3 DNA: TGTGCCAGCAGCGACTTACAGGGCAATCAGCCCCAGCATTTT; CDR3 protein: CASSDLQGNQPQHF
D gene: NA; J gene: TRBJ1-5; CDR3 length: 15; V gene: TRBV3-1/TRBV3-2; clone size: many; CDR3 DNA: TGTGCCAGCAGCCAAGAAGAAACAGGACGGCAGCCCCAGCATTTT; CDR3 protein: CASSQEETGRQPQHF